This T cell receptor beta chain was identified during a study of human T cells and chemical hapten exposure. For the study at large: Per-sample TCR yields varied mainly from small pooled library volume differences.

The germline V gene has CDR1 DFQATT and CDR2 SNEGSKA (reference sequence). With V trimmed by 6 bases and J by 7 bases, 8 bases remained unmatched. There are 12 residues in the CDR3. Within the library, unique molecular identifiers were attached to each individual cDNA molecule. MiXCR, applied by TCRdb to the RACE reads, yields one record per CDR3 protein. The profile covers tens of thousands of distinct CDR3 sequences, with roughly 8% appearing a single time and 2.9% taken by the ten largest. Study conclusions and caveats: No alteration of TCRs above 1 in 1000 frequency was seen with DPC sensitization.

Time point noted: healthy volunteer bleed at 2 weeks. Extraction of total RNA was performed on unfractionated whole blood. A note on this clonotype: Its specificity is unknown.

V is TRBV20-1 and J is TRBJ2-7; TRBD2 aligns across 8 bases. The receptor's source is a female donor in good health. Some clones in this sample may be carry-over from other donors' samples. Sequenced material: whole blood. The CDR3 region is CSARLAPSEQYF. DNA of the CDR3: TGCAGTGCAAGACTAGCGCCGTCAGAGCAGTACTTC.